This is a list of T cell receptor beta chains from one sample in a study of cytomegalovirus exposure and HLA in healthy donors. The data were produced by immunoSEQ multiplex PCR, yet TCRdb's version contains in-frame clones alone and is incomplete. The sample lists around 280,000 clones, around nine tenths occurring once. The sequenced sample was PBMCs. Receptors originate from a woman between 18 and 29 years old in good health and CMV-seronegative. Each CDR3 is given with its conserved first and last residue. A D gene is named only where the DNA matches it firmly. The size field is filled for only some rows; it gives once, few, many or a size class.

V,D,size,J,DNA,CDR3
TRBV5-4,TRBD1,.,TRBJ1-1,TGTGCCAGCAGCTCATTAGACAGGGCGGACACTGAAGCTTTCTTT,CASSSLDRADTEAFF
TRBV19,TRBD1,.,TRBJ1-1,TGTGCCAGTAGTTGGGACAGGCTGAACACTGAAGCTTTCTTT,CASSWDRLNTEAFF
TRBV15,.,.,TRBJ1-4,TGTGCCACCAGCTGGGGAGTAGGGGAAAAACTGTTTTTT,CATSWGVGEKLFF
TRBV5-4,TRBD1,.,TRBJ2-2,TGTGCCAGCAGCTTGTCGAGACAGGGTGTCGGGGAGCTGTTTTTT,CASSLSRQGVGELFF
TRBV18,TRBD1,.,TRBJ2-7,TGTGCCAGCTCACCGCGGGACAGGGATGGCTACGAGCAGTACTTC,CASSPRDRDGYEQYF
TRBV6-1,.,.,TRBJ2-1,TGTGCCAGCACTTGGACAAGGGGGACAAATGAGCAGTTCTTC,CASTWTRGTNEQFF
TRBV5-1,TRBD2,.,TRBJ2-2,TGCGCCAGCAGCTTTGGACTAGCGGGGGGCTCGAACACCGGGGAGCTGTTTTTT,CASSFGLAGGSNTGELFF
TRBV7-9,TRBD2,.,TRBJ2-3,TGTGCCAGCAGCTTAAACAGCGGGGGAGACACAGATACGCAGTATTTT,CASSLNSGGDTDTQYF
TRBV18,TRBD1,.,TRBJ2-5,TGTGCCAGCTCACTAGGACAGGCACAAGAGACCCAGTACTTC,CASSLGQAQETQYF
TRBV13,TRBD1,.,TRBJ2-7,TGTGCCAGCAGCAAACTGAGACAGGGGTCATACGAGCAGTACTTC,CASSKLRQGSYEQYF
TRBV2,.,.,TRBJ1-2,TGTGCCAGCAGTGAAGCACCGGACAGCTATGGCTACACCTTC,CASSEAPDSYGYTF
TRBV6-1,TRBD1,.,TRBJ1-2,TGTGCCAGCACCATGGGACAGGGGAGATATGGCTACACCTTC,CASTMGQGRYGYTF
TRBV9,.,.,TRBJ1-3,TGTGCCAGCAGCCCAAGGTGGGGGGCTGGAAACACCATATATTTT,CASSPRWGAGNTIYF
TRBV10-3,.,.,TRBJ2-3,TGTGCCATCAGGGAGGACAGTAGCACAGATACGCAGTATTTT,CAIREDSSTDTQYF
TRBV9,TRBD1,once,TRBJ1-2,TGTGCCAGCAGCGTAGCCCCCGGGACAGGGGCCGGTGGCTACACCTTC,CASSVAPGTGAGGYTF
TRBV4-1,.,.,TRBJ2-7,TGCGCCAGCAGCCAACTACGTGGACAAGCCTACGAGCAGTACTTC,CASSQLRGQAYEQYF
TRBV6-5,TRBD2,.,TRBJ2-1,TGTGCCAGCAGTCGGAGCGGGGGGACCTACAATGAGCAGTTCTTC,CASSRSGGTYNEQFF
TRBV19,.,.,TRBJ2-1,TGTGCCAGCAGAGGGCTGAATGAGCAGTTCTTC,CASRGLNEQFF
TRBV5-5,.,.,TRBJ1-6,TGTGCCAGCACCTTGGGAAATGGGGGGTCACCCCTCCACTTT,CASTLGNGGSPLHF
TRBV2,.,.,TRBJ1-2,TGTGCCAGCAGTGAAGCCCCGGTGGACCGGGGATATGGCTACACCTTC,CASSEAPVDRGYGYTF
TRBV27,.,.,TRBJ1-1,TGTGCCAGCAGTAAAGAGCTTCAGAACACTGAAGCTTTCTTT,CASSKELQNTEAFF
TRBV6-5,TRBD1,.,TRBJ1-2,TGTGCCAGCAGCTCAAGGGGGCTCGACTATGGCTACACCTTC,CASSSRGLDYGYTF
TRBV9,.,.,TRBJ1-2,TGTGCCAGCAGTGCAGGGATAGCTAACTATGGCTACACCTTC,CASSAGIANYGYTF